This T cell receptor (beta chain) derives from a study of blood T cell repertoires in COVID-19. The authors' processing: Reference gene primers were amplified, and this amplification served to estimate nucleated cell counts. Sequencing was performed with immunoSEQ multiplex PCR; in TCRdb, only in-frame clones are kept and a portion is missing. The V and J calls and clone size are taken from that table; D and trimming were inferred from the DNA. The table lists some 28,000 clones, about 80% of them singletons. Germline V gene lookup returns CDR1 MNHEY and CDR2 SVGAGI. The CDR3 extends over 14 amino acids. The V end was cut by 9 bases, the J end by 4 bases, with 18 bases between.

This chain connects TRBV6-5 to TRBJ1-2, with D possibly being TRBD1 (6 bases). The TCR was taken from a man aged 65 to 79 with acute or convalescent COVID-19. Material: peripheral blood. CDR3: CASHTGGNPYGYTF. The CDR3 nucleotides read TGTGCCAGTCATACGGGGGGCAACCCCTATGGCTACACCTTC.